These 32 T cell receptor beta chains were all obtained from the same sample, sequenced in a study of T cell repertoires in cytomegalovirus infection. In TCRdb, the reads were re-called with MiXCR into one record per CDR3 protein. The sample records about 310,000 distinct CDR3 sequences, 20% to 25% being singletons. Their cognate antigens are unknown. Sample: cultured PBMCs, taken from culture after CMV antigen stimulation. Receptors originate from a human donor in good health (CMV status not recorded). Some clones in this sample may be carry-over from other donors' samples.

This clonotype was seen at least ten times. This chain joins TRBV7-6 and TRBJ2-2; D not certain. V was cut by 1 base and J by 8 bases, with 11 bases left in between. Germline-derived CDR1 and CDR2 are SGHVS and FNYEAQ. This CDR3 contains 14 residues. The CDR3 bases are TGTGCCAGCAGCTTAGGACCATCCACTGGGGAGCTGTTTTTT. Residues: CASSLGPSTGELFF.

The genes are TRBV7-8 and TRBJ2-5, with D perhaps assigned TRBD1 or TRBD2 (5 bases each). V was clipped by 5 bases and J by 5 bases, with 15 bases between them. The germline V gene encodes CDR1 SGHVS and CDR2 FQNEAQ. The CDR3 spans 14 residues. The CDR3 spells CASSTRPEGETQYF. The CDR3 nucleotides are TGTGCCAGCAGCACACGACCCGAGGGGGAGACCCAGTACTTC. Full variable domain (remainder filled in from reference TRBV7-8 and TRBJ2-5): GAGVSQSPRYKVAKRGQDVALRCDPISGHVSLFWYQQALGQGPEFLTYFQNEAQLDKSGLPSDRFFAERPEGSVSTLKIQRTQQEDSAVYLCASSTRPEGETQYFGPGTRLLVL.

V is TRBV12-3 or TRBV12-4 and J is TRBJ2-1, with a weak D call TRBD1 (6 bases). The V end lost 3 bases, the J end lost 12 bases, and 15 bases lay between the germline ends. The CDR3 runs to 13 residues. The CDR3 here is CASSFGQPKLQFF. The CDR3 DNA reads TGTGCCAGCAGTTTTGGACAGCCTAAATTGCAGTTCTTC.

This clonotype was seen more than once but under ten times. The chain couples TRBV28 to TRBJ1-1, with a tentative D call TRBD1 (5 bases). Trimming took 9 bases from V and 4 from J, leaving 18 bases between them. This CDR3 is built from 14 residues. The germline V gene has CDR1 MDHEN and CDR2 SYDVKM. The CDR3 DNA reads TGTGCCAGTAGTCGGGGCGGGTATGGCACTGAAGCTTTCTTT. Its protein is CASSRGGYGTEAFF.

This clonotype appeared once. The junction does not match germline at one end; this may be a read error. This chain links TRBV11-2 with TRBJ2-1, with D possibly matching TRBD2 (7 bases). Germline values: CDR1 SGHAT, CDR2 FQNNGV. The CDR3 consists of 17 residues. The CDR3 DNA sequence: TGTGTCAGCAGCTTAAGGTCGCTTGGGGGGGCTTACAATGAGCAGTTCTTC. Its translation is CVSSLRSLGGAYNEQFF. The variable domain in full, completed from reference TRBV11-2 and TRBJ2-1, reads EAGVAQSPRYKIIEKRQSVAFWCNPISGHATLYWYQQILGQGPKLLIQFQNNGVVDDSQLPKDRFSAERLKGVDSTLKIQPAKLEDSAVYLCVSSLRSLGGAYNEQFFGPGTRLTVL.

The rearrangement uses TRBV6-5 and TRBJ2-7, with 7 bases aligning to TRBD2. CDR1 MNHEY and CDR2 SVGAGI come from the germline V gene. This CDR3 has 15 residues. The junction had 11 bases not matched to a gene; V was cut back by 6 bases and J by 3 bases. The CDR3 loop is CASRTGGGRVYEQYF. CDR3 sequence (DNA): TGTGCCAGCAGGACGGGGGGAGGGCGGGTCTACGAGCAGTACTTC.

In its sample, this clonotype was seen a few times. DNA of the CDR3: TGTGCCAGCAGCTTGCTAAGACAGGGGGCGAGTGGGGCCAACGTCCTGACTTTC. It specifies CASSLLRQGASGANVLTF. The chain is built from TRBV5-4 and TRBJ2-6; TRBD1 agrees at 10 bases. The V segment lost 1 base and the J segment 3 bases; nucleotides outside the gene matches: 7. The CDR3 consists of 18 residues. The V gene's germline CDR1 is SGHNT and CDR2 YYREEE (reference sequence).

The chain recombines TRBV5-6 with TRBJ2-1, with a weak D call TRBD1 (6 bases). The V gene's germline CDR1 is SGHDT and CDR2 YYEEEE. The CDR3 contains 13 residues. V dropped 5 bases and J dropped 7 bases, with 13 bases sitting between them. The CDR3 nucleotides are TGTGCCAGCAGTCGGACAGTGCTTAATGAGCAGTTCTTC. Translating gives CASSRTVLNEQFF. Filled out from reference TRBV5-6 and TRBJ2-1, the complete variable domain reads DAGVTQSPTHLIKTRGQQVTLRCSPKSGHDTVSWYQQALGQGPQFIFQYYEEEERQRGNFPDRFSGHQFPNYSSELNVNALLLGDSALYLCASSRTVLNEQFFGPGTRLTVL.

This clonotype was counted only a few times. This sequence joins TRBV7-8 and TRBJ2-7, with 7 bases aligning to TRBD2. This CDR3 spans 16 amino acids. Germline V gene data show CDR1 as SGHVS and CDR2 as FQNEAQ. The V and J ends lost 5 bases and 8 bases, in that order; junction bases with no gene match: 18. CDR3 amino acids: CASSQAGMTGGIKQYF. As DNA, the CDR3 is TGTGCCAGCAGCCAGGCAGGGATGACGGGAGGAATCAAGCAGTACTTC.

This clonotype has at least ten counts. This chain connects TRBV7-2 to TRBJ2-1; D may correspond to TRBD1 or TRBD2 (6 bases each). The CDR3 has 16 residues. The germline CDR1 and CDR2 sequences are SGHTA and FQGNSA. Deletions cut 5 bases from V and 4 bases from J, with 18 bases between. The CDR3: CASSGGRQGIYNEQFF. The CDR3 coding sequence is TGTGCCAGCAGCGGGGGGAGGCAGGGGATTTACAATGAGCAGTTCTTC.

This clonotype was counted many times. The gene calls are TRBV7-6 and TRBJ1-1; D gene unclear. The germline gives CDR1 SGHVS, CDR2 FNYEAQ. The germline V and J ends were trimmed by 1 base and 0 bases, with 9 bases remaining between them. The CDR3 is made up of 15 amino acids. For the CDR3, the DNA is TGTGCCAGCAGCTTAGGCCCGGGTTTGAACACTGAAGCTTTCTTT. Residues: CASSLGPGLNTEAFF.

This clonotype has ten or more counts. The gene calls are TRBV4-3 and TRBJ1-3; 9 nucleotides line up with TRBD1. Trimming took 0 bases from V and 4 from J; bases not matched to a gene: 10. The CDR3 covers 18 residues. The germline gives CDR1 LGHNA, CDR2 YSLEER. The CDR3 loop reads CASSQDYRQGGGGNTIYF. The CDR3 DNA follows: TGCGCCAGCAGCCAAGACTACCGACAGGGGGGAGGGGGAAACACCATATATTTT.

The CDR3 is CATSDFTEQFF. The CDR3 DNA sequence: TGTGCCACCAGTGATTTCACTGAGCAGTTCTTC. V gene TRBV24-1 combines with J gene TRBJ2-1; D gene uncertain. Trimming shortened V by 1 base and J by 9 bases, and 3 bases separated the two germline ends. The length of the CDR3 is 11 residues. Germline V gene sequence: CDR1 KGHDR, CDR2 SFDVKD.

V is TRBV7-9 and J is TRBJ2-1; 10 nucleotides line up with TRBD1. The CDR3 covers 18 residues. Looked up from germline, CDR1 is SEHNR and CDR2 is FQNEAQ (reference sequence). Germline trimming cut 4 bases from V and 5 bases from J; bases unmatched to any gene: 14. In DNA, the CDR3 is TGTGCCAGCAGCTCTCACCCTCGGGGGACAGGGGATGACAATGAGCAGTTCTTC. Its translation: CASSSHPRGTGDDNEQFF.

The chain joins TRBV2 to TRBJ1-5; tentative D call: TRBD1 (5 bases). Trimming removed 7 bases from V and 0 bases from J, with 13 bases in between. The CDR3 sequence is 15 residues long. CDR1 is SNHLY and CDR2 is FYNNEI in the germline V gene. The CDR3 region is CASTTGRVSNQPQHF. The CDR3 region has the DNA TGTGCCAGCACTACAGGCAGAGTTAGCAATCAGCCCCAGCATTTT.

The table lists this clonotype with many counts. The CDR3 sequence is CASSPTSATDTQYF. The DNA of the CDR3 is TGTGCCAGCAGCCCGACTAGCGCGACAGATACGCAGTATTTT. V gene TRBV7-2 combines with J gene TRBJ2-3, with TRBD2 identical over 8 bases. Trimming cost V 5 bases and J 3 bases; bases outside gene matches: 4. The germline CDR1 and CDR2 sequences are SGHTA and FQGNSA. This CDR3 contains 14 residues.

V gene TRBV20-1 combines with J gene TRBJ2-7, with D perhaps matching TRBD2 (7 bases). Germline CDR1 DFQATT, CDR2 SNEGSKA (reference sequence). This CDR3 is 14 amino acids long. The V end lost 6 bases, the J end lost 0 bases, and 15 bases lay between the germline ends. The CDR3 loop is CSANFRGASYEQYF. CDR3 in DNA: TGCAGTGCCAACTTTCGGGGGGCCTCCTACGAGCAGTACTTC.

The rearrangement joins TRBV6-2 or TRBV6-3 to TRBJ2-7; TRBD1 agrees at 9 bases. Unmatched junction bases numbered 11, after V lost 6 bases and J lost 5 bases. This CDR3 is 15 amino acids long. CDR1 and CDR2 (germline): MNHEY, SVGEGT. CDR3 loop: CASSVRQGERNEQYF. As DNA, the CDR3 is TGTGCCAGCAGCGTTAGACAGGGGGAACGGAACGAGCAGTACTTC.

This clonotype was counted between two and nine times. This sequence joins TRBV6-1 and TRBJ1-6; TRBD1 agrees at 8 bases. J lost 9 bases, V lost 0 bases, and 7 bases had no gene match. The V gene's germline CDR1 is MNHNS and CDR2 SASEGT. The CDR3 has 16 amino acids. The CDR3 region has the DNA TGTGCCAGCAGTGAAGCCGGGACAGGTTCTCTTTCACCCCTCCACTTT. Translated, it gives CASSEAGTGSLSPLHF.

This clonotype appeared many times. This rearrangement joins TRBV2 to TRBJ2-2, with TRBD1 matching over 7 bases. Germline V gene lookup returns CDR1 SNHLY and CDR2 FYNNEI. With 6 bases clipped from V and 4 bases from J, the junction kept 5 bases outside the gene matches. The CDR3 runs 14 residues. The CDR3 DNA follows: TGTGCCAGCAGCCAGACAGGGACCACCGGGGAGCTGTTTTTT. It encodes CASSQTGTTGELFF.

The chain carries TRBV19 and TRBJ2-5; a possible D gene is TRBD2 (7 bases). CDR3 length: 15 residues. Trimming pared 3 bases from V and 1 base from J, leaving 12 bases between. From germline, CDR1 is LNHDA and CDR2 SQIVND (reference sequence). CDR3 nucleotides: TGTGCCAGTAGTATGGGGGGGGGCGTCCAAGAGACCCAGTACTTC. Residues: CASSMGGGVQETQYF.

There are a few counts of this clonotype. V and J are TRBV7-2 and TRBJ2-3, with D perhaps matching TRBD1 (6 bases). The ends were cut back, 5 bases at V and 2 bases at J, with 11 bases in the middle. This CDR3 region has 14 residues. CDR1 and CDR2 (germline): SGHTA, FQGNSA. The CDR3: CASSRGQYTDTQYF. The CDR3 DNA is TGTGCCAGCAGCCGAGGACAGTACACAGATACGCAGTATTTT.

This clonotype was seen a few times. In DNA, the CDR3 is TGTGCCAGCAGCTTAAAGCATGAGCAGTTCTTC. Translating gives CASSLKHEQFF. The chain carries TRBV7-3 and TRBJ2-1, with D unclear. Germline assignment: CDR1 SGHTA and CDR2 FQGTGA. V was cut by 1 base and J by 8 bases, with 3 bases left in between. The CDR3 totals 11 residues.

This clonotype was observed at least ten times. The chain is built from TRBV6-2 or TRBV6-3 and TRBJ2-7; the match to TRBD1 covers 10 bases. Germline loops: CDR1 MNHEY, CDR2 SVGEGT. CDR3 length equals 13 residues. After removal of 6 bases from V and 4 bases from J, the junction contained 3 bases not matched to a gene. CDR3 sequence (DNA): TGTGCCAGCAGCTGGACAGGGGGATACGAGCAGTACGTC. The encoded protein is CASSWTGGYEQYV.

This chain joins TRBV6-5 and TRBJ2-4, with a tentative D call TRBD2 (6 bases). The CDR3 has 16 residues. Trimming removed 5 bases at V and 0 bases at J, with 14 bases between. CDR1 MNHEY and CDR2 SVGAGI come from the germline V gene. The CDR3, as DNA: TGTGCCAGCAGTCGCGGGACCCGAGAAGCCAAAAACATTCAGTACTTC. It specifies CASSRGTREAKNIQYF.

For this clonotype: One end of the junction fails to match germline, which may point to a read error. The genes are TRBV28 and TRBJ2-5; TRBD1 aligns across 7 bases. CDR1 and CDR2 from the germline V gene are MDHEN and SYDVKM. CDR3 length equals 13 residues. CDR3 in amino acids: CACKRGHGETQYF. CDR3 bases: TGCGCCTGTAAAAGGGGGCATGGAGAGACCCAGTACTTC.

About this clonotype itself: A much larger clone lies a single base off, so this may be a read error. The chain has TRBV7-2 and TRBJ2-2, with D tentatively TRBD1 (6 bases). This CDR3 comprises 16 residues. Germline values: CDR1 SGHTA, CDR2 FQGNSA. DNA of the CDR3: TGTTCCAGCAGCTTTGACAGGTCGGCGAACACCGGGGAGCTGTTTTTT. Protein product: CSSSFDRSANTGELFF.

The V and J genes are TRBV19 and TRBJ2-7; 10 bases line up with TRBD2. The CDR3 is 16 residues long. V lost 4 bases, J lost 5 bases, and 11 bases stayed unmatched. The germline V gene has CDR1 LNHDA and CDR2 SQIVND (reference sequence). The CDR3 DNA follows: TGTGCCAGTAGTACCATTCCAGCGGGAGGGCCTAACGAGCAGTACTTC. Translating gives CASSTIPAGGPNEQYF.

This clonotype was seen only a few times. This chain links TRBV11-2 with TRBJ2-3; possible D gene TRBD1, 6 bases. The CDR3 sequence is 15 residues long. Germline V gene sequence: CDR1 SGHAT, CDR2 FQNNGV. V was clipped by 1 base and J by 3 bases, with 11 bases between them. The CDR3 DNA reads TGTGCCAGCAGCTTAGGCAGGGGAAGAACAGATACGCAGTATTTT. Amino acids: CASSLGRGRTDTQYF.

The CDR3: CATSDFSSRDYNEQFF. The CDR3 DNA follows: TGTGCCACCAGTGATTTTTCTAGCAGAGACTACAATGAGCAGTTCTTC. The rearrangement links TRBV24-1 to TRBJ2-1; tentatively, D is TRBD2 (5 bases). The germline CDR1 and CDR2 sequences are KGHDR and SFDVKD. V lost 1 base to trimming and J lost 3 bases, with 12 bases between them. The CDR3 consists of 16 residues.

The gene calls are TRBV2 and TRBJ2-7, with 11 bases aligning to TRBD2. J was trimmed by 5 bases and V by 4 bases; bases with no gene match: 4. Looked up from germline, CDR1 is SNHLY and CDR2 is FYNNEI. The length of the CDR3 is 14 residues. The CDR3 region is CASSGLAGRHEQYV. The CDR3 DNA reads TGTGCCAGCAGTGGACTAGCGGGGCGCCACGAGCAGTACGTC.

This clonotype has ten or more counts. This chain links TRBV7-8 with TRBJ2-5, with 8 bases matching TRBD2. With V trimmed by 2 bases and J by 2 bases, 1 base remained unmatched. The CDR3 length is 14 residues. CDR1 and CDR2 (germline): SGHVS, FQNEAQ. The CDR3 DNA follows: TGTGCCAGCAGCTTAAGACTAGCGCAAGAGACCCAGTACTTC. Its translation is CASSLRLAQETQYF.